This TCR beta chain was captured in a study of T cell responses to AZD1222 COVID-19 vaccine. With 2 bases removed from V and 0 bases from J, the gap between germline ends came to 5 bases. This CDR3 comprises 13 residues. Per the germline V gene, CDR1 is SGHKS and CDR2 is YYEKEE (reference sequence). Study-wide findings and caveats: Spike regions recognized by vaccine-associated CD4 TCRs spanned the protein, led by 160-218 and 743-854.

Assay used: immunoSEQ multiplex PCR; TCRdb lists only in-frame clones, some missing. The table records some 97,000 clones, around nine tenths of them present only once. Concerning this clone: As yet, its antigen is unknown.

The gene calls are TRBV5-5 and TRBJ1-1; the D is unclear. The sequenced sample was peripheral blood, obtained on day 0 of AZD1222 vaccination. This TCR was recovered from an adult in good health. The CDR3 is CASSFNMNTEAFF. CDR3 nucleotide sequence: TGTGCCAGCAGCTTTAATATGAACACTGAAGCTTTCTTT.